These T cell receptor beta chains were read from a single sample in a study of shared clonotypes between healthy human individuals. Assay: immunoSEQ multiplex PCR; the TCRdb copy retains only in-frame clones and omits some. The sample shows approximately 710,000 clones, less than 95% of them seen only once. Sequences were obtained from memory CD8+ T cells from PBMCs. The source is a man between 18 and 29 years old in good health. Some clones in this sample may be carry-over from other donors' samples. The CDR3 runs from the conserved cysteine through the conserved F or W. The D gene is left open where the match is weak. Rows give clone size only sometimes, using once, few, many, or a class for an expanded clone.

J gene: TRBJ2-7
D gene: -
clone size: -
V gene: TRBV10-2
CDR3 protein: CASRQGSHEQYF
CDR3 DNA: TGCGCCAGCAGGCAGGGGTCCCACGAGCAGTACTTC

J gene: TRBJ2-2
D gene: TRBD2
clone size: -
V gene: TRBV19
CDR3 protein: CASSSIPGLAGTGELFF
CDR3 DNA: TGTGCCAGTAGTTCAATTCCGGGACTAGCGGGAACCGGGGAGCTGTTTTTT

J gene: TRBJ1-1
D gene: -
clone size: -
V gene: TRBV14
CDR3 protein: CASSQAVRMNTEAFF
CDR3 DNA: TGTGCCAGCAGCCAAGCGGTCAGGATGAACACTGAAGCTTTCTTT

J gene: TRBJ2-7
D gene: TRBD1
clone size: -
V gene: TRBV5-1
CDR3 protein: CASSTRTGLTYEQYF
CDR3 DNA: TGCGCCAGCAGCACCCGGACAGGCCTCACCTACGAGCAGTACTTC

J gene: TRBJ2-1
D gene: -
clone size: -
V gene: TRBV13
CDR3 protein: CASSLLGYQTPNEQFF
CDR3 DNA: TGTGCCAGCAGCTTGTTAGGCTACCAAACACCCAATGAGCAGTTCTTC

J gene: TRBJ2-1
D gene: -
clone size: -
V gene: TRBV7-2
CDR3 protein: CASSETGTGGEDNEQFF
CDR3 DNA: TGTGCCAGCAGTGAGACCGGGACTGGTGGTGAAGACAATGAGCAGTTCTTC

J gene: TRBJ2-3
D gene: TRBD2
clone size: -
V gene: TRBV5-5
CDR3 protein: CASSAPLAGGLTDTQYF
CDR3 DNA: TGTGCCAGCAGCGCACCACTAGCGGGAGGACTCACAGATACGCAGTATTTT

J gene: TRBJ2-6
D gene: TRBD1
clone size: -
V gene: TRBV9
CDR3 protein: CASSADRGGSGANVLTF
CDR3 DNA: TGTGCCAGCAGCGCGGACAGGGGGGGCTCTGGGGCCAACGTCCTGACTTTC

J gene: TRBJ2-1
D gene: TRBD1
clone size: -
V gene: TRBV11-1
CDR3 protein: CASSLGTGGAVEQFF
CDR3 DNA: TGTGCCAGCAGCTTAGGTACAGGGGGAGCGGTTGAGCAGTTCTTC

J gene: TRBJ2-4
D gene: -
clone size: -
V gene: TRBV5-6
CDR3 protein: CASSAPADRAKNIQYF
CDR3 DNA: TGTGCCAGCAGCGCGCCGGCTGATCGAGCCAAAAACATTCAGTACTTC

J gene: TRBJ2-5
D gene: TRBD2
clone size: -
V gene: TRBV7-3
CDR3 protein: CASSQTGTSGQETQYF
CDR3 DNA: TGTGCCAGCAGCCAAACCGGGACTAGCGGGCAAGAGACCCAGTACTTC

J gene: TRBJ2-1
D gene: TRBD2
clone size: once
V gene: TRBV19
CDR3 protein: CASSIATSGFSYNEQFF
CDR3 DNA: TGTGCCAGTAGTATAGCAACTAGCGGGTTCTCCTACAATGAGCAGTTCTTC

J gene: TRBJ1-2
D gene: -
clone size: -
V gene: TRBV21-1
CDR3 protein: CASSTLYGLKGGYTF
CDR3 DNA: TGTGCCAGCAGCACCCTATACGGACTAAAAGGTGGCTACACCTTC

J gene: TRBJ2-2
D gene: -
clone size: many
V gene: TRBV27
CDR3 protein: CASSTRTANTGELFF
CDR3 DNA: TGTGCCAGCAGTACTCGGACGGCTAACACCGGGGAGCTGTTTTTT

J gene: TRBJ2-7
D gene: -
clone size: -
V gene: TRBV7-9
CDR3 protein: CASSLEQGSYEQYF
CDR3 DNA: TGTGCCAGCAGCTTAGAGCAGGGGTCCTACGAGCAGTACTTC

J gene: TRBJ1-2
D gene: -
clone size: -
V gene: TRBV28
CDR3 protein: CASSRRDVYGYTF
CDR3 DNA: TGTGCCAGCTCCCGGCGGGATGTCTATGGCTACACCTTC

J gene: TRBJ2-2
D gene: -
clone size: -
V gene: TRBV18
CDR3 protein: CASSPSWTSGPGELFF
CDR3 DNA: TGTGCCAGCTCACCAAGTTGGACAAGTGGTCCCGGGGAGCTGTTTTTT

J gene: TRBJ2-1
D gene: -
clone size: -
V gene: TRBV19
CDR3 protein: CASSNPGGSYNEQFF
CDR3 DNA: TGTGCCAGTAGTAACCCAGGGGGGTCCTACAATGAGCAGTTCTTC

J gene: TRBJ2-7
D gene: TRBD1
clone size: -
V gene: TRBV6-5
CDR3 protein: CASSFFQGAYEQYF
CDR3 DNA: TGTGCCAGCAGTTTTTTCCAGGGGGCCTACGAGCAGTACTTC

J gene: TRBJ1-1
D gene: -
clone size: -
V gene: TRBV28
CDR3 protein: CASSFLPTEAFF
CDR3 DNA: TGTGCCAGCAGTTTTCTGCCCACTGAAGCTTTCTTT

J gene: TRBJ1-3
D gene: TRBD1
clone size: once
V gene: TRBV9
CDR3 protein: CASSAQGEFGNTIYF
CDR3 DNA: TGTGCCAGCAGCGCTCAGGGGGAGTTTGGAAACACCATATATTTT

J gene: TRBJ2-7
D gene: -
clone size: -
V gene: TRBV9
CDR3 protein: CASSVAAAASYEQYF
CDR3 DNA: TGTGCCAGCAGCGTAGCCGCAGCAGCCTCCTACGAGCAGTACTTC

J gene: TRBJ2-7
D gene: TRBD2
clone size: once
V gene: TRBV10-2
CDR3 protein: CASGEGGAPNEQYF
CDR3 DNA: TGCGCCAGCGGCGAGGGAGGGGCTCCTAACGAGCAGTACTTC

J gene: TRBJ2-1
D gene: TRBD2
clone size: -
V gene: TRBV11-2
CDR3 protein: CASSFRTSGTYNEQFF
CDR3 DNA: TGTGCCAGCAGCTTCAGGACTAGCGGGACCTACAATGAGCAGTTCTTC

J gene: TRBJ1-1
D gene: -
clone size: -
V gene: TRBV11-2
CDR3 protein: CASSSGEPEAFF
CDR3 DNA: TGTGCCAGCAGCTCAGGGGAGCCTGAAGCTTTCTTT

J gene: TRBJ2-7
D gene: -
clone size: once
V gene: TRBV30
CDR3 protein: CAWMGRWWRECDEQYF
CDR3 DNA: TGTGCCTGGATGGGTCGCTGGTGGAGGGAGTGCGACGAGCAGTACTTC

J gene: TRBJ2-7
D gene: -
clone size: -
V gene: TRBV4-2
CDR3 protein: CASSQGPGADYEQYF
CDR3 DNA: TGTGCCAGCAGCCAAGGACCCGGGGCCGACTACGAGCAGTACTTC

J gene: TRBJ1-1
D gene: -
clone size: -
V gene: TRBV27
CDR3 protein: CASSLFPGLNTEAFF
CDR3 DNA: TGTGCCAGCAGTTTATTTCCAGGTTTGAACACTGAAGCTTTCTTT

J gene: TRBJ2-3
D gene: TRBD2
clone size: -
V gene: TRBV9
CDR3 protein: CASSVDISGRADTQYF
CDR3 DNA: TGTGCCAGCAGCGTAGATATTAGCGGGAGGGCAGATACGCAGTATTTT

J gene: TRBJ1-1
D gene: TRBD1
clone size: -
V gene: TRBV28
CDR3 protein: CASSFVTGARTEAFF
CDR3 DNA: TGTGCCAGCAGTTTCGTGACAGGGGCGAGAACTGAAGCTTTCTTT

J gene: TRBJ1-5
D gene: -
clone size: -
V gene: TRBV4-1
CDR3 protein: CASSSGNNQPQHF
CDR3 DNA: TGCGCCAGCTCGTCCGGGAACAATCAGCCCCAGCATTTT

J gene: TRBJ1-3
D gene: TRBD1
clone size: -
V gene: TRBV29-1
CDR3 protein: CSVEAQQGARGNTIYF
CDR3 DNA: TGCAGCGTTGAAGCCCAACAGGGGGCGCGAGGAAACACCATATATTTT

J gene: TRBJ2-7
D gene: -
clone size: -
V gene: TRBV27
CDR3 protein: CASSPSSGPVAYEQYF
CDR3 DNA: TGTGCCAGCAGCCCCAGTTCCGGACCAGTTGCCTACGAGCAGTACTTC